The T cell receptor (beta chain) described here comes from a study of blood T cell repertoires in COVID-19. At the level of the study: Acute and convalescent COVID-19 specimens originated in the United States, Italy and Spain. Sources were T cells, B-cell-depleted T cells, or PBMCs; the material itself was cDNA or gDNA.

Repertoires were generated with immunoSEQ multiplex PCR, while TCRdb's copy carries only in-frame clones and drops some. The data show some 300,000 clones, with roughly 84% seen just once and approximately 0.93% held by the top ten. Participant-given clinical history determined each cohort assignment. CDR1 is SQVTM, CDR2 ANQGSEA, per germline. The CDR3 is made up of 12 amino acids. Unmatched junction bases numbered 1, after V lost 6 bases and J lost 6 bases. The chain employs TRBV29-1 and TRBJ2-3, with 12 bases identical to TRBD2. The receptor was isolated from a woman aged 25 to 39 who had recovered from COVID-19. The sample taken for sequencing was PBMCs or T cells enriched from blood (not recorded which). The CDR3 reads CSVLAGGDTQYF. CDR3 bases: TGCAGCGTACTAGCGGGGGGTGATACGCAGTATTTT.